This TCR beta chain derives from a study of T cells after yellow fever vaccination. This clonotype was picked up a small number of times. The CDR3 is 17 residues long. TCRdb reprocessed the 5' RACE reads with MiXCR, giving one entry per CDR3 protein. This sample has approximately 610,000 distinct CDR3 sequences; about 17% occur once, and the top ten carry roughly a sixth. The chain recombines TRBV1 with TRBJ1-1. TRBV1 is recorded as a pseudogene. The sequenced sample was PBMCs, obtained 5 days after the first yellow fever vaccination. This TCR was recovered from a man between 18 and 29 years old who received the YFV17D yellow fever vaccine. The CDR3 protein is CTSSQEIVGEVLSEAFF. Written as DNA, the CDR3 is TGCACCAGCAGCCAAGAGATCGTCGGGGAGGTCTTGTCTGAAGCTTTCTTT.